The 20 T cell receptor beta chains listed next were all sequenced from one sample in a study of early T cells in non-severe SARS-CoV-2 infection. One entry per CDR3 protein results from TCRdb running MiXCR on the 5' RACE reads. The sample consists of tens of thousands of distinct CDR3 sequences, less than 15% of them appearing once. Material: whole blood. The receptors originated from an adult who was a healthcare worker with PCR-confirmed SARS-CoV-2 infection or an uninfected control (not recorded which).

The chain is built from TRBV11-2 and TRBJ2-5; a weak D match, TRBD2 (5 bases). Germline V gene data show CDR1 as SGHAT and CDR2 as FQNNGV. The V end lost 5 bases, the J end lost 7 bases, and 17 bases lay between the germline ends. This CDR3 has 14 amino acids. CDR3 sequence reads: CASSPSAGFSTQYF. In DNA form, the CDR3 reads TGTGCCAGCAGCCCGTCGGCGGGTTTCTCGACCCAGTACTTC.

Details on this clonotype: Since a much larger clone is just one base distant, this may be a read error. This sequence joins TRBV4-2 and TRBJ2-7; perhaps TRBD1 as D (6 bases). Germline CDR1 and CDR2: LGHNA and YNFKEQ. The CDR3 is made up of 14 amino acids. CDR3 loop: CASSLGQSSHEQYF. The CDR3 DNA follows: TGTGCCAGCAGCCTTGGACAGAGCTCCCACGAGCAGTACTTC.

The rearrangement joins TRBV5-1 to TRBJ2-5; the D is unclear. The CDR3 extends over 15 amino acids. Germline V gives CDR1 SGHRS, CDR2 YFSETQ. V lost 1 base and J 3 bases, leaving 13 bases between the germline ends. The DNA for the CDR3 is TGCGCCAGCAGCTTGATTGCAGGTACCGAAGAGACCCAGTACTTC. Protein: CASSLIAGTEETQYF.

This clonotype was observed at least ten times. One junction end disagrees with the germline gene, perhaps due to a read error. The V and J genes are TRBV12-3 or TRBV12-4 and TRBJ2-7; 9 nucleotides line up with TRBD2. The CDR3 is 12 amino acids. This chain's CDR3 is CASSPGLARVFF. As DNA, the CDR3 is TGTGCCAGCAGTCCTGGACTAGCGAGGGTGTTCTTC.

The chain joins TRBV6-5 to TRBJ2-1, with a weak D call TRBD2 (6 bases). The germline V and J ends were trimmed by 0 bases and 6 bases, with 18 bases remaining between them. The CDR3 sequence is 17 residues long. Looked up from germline, CDR1 is MNHEY and CDR2 is SVGAGI. The CDR3 bases are TGTGCCAGCAGTTACTCGAAGAGGGACTCTCCATTCAATGAGCAGTTCTTC. It codes for CASSYSKRDSPFNEQFF.

This clonotype has a count of ten or more. The rearrangement links TRBV28 to TRBJ2-1; tentative D call: TRBD1 (6 bases). V shed 4 bases and J shed 0 bases, with 13 bases lying between them. Germline V CDR1 and CDR2: MDHEN, SYDVKM. The CDR3 is 16 residues long. This CDR3 is CASSSPDSSSYNEQFF. In DNA form, the CDR3 reads TGTGCCAGCAGTTCCCCGGACAGCAGCTCCTACAATGAGCAGTTCTTC.

This sequence joins TRBV6-1 and TRBJ2-5; 8 positions agree with TRBD2. Trimming took 4 bases from V and 1 from J; bases not matched to a gene: 2. Germline lookup yields CDR1 MNHNS and CDR2 SASEGT. The CDR3 is 14 amino acids. The DNA of the CDR3 is TGTGCCAGCAGTGGACTAGCGAGCCAAGAGACCCAGTACTTC. Protein: CASSGLASQETQYF.

The genes are TRBV30 and TRBJ2-3; 11 bases align to TRBD2. The CDR3 covers 17 residues. Germline trimming cut 1 base from V and 1 base from J; bases unmatched to any gene: 7. Germline V gene lookup returns CDR1 GTSNPN and CDR2 SVGIG (reference sequence). CDR3 region: CAWSGGTSGGCTDTQYF. CDR3 DNA: TGTGCCTGGAGTGGGGGGACTAGCGGAGGGTGCACAGATACGCAGTATTTT.

This sequence joins TRBV14 and TRBJ1-3; D is ambiguous. The CDR3 is 15 amino acids. Germline lookup yields CDR1 SGHDN and CDR2 FVKESK. V was shortened by 2 bases and J by 2 bases, with 10 bases between the two germline ends. CDR3 coding DNA: TGTGCCAGCAGCCAACAAAGGACCACTGGAAACACCATATATTTT. Translation: CASSQQRTTGNTIYF.

This clonotype was seen many times. The chain recombines TRBV2 with TRBJ2-5, with D tentatively TRBD1 or TRBD2 (5 bases each). Looked up from germline, CDR1 is SNHLY and CDR2 is FYNNEI. V was pared by 9 bases and J by 5 bases, with 19 bases between. The CDR3 sequence is 14 residues long. Here the CDR3 DNA reads TGTGCCAGTTTGGGACGGAATCCTGGGGAGACCCAGTACTTC. This codes for CASLGRNPGETQYF.

This clonotype was observed many times. The V call is TRBV3-1, the J call TRBJ2-3, with 7 bases matching TRBD2. Germline loops: CDR1 LGHDT, CDR2 YNNKEL (reference sequence). With 0 bases clipped from V and 4 bases from J, the junction kept 7 bases outside the gene matches. The CDR3 has 16 residues. CDR3 in DNA: TGTGCCAGCAGCCAAGATAGAGGACTAGGCCCAGATACGCAGTATTTT. As protein: CASSQDRGLGPDTQYF.

This clonotype was found many times. For the CDR3, the DNA is TGTGCCAGCAGCCGAGACAGTCCAGAGACCCAGTACTTC. It is translated as CASSRDSPETQYF. The V call is TRBV6-5, the J call TRBJ2-5, with D perhaps matching TRBD1 (5 bases). Per the germline V gene, CDR1 is MNHEY and CDR2 is SVGAGI. Deletions cut 6 bases from V and 4 bases from J, with 12 bases between. The CDR3 covers 13 residues.

The chain combines TRBV20-1 with TRBJ2-3; D unclear. The CDR3 is 14 amino acids. V shed 3 bases and J shed 6 bases, with 16 bases lying between them. CDR1 and CDR2 (germline): DFQATT, SNEGSKA (reference sequence). DNA of the CDR3: TGCAGTGCTAGCCCTCCTTGGTTGGGCGATACGCAGTATTTT. This translates into CSASPPWLGDTQYF.

This clonotype has just a few counts. The chain links TRBV7-9 to TRBJ2-7, with D perhaps matching TRBD2 (6 bases). Trimming removed 4 bases from V and 7 bases from J, with 20 bases in between. The CDR3 runs to 15 residues. The germline gives CDR1 SEHNR, CDR2 FQNEAQ (reference sequence). CDR3 bases: TGTGCCAGCAGCTCCGGGACTGTCGCCTGGAAGGAGCAGTACTTC. Translating it yields CASSSGTVAWKEQYF.

This clonotype was counted a few times. This chain joins TRBV6-5 and TRBJ2-1; TRBD1 agrees at 8 bases. After removal of 6 bases from V and 8 bases from J, the junction contained 15 bases not matched to a gene. Germline CDR1 reads MNHEY; CDR2 reads SVGAGI. The CDR3 totals 16 residues. The CDR3 loop is CASRSYTGGSFDEQFF. The CDR3 nucleotides are TGTGCCAGCAGAAGCTACACAGGGGGGAGCTTCGATGAGCAGTTCTTC.

In this sample, this clonotype turned up many times. This chain joins TRBV29-1 and TRBJ2-3; 8 bases map to TRBD1. Germline lookup yields CDR1 SQVTM and CDR2 ANQGSEA. Unmatched junction bases numbered 14, after V lost 8 bases and J lost 10 bases. This CDR3 is 13 amino acids long. The DNA for the CDR3 is TGCAGCATACGAGGGGGACAGGCGACCGCGCAGTATTTT. Residues: CSIRGGQATAQYF.

This clonotype was detected many times. This chain connects TRBV7-2 to TRBJ2-5; D not resolved. Looked up from germline, CDR1 is SGHTA and CDR2 is FQGNSA. The V gene lost 3 bases and the J gene lost 5 bases, with 13 bases spanning the gap. CDR3 length: 14 amino acids. The CDR3 here is CASSFLGVRETQYF. CDR3 sequence (DNA): TGTGCCAGCAGCTTCCTGGGCGTAAGGGAGACCCAGTACTTC. Together with reference TRBV7-2 and TRBJ2-5, the CDR3 gives the full variable domain: GAGVSQSPSNKVTEKGKDVELRCDPISGHTALYWYRQSLGQGLEFLIYFQGNSAPDKSGLPSDRFSAERTGGSVSTLTIQRTQQEDSAVYLCASSFLGVRETQYFGPGTRLLVL.

This clonotype has at least ten counts. This chain joins TRBV7-3 and TRBJ1-2, with 10 bases fitting TRBD1. J was trimmed by 10 bases and V by 3 bases; bases with no gene match: 5. CDR1 and CDR2 (germline): SGHTA, FQGTGA. The CDR3 runs to 13 residues. CDR3 nucleotide sequence: TGTGCCAGCAGCTTCCGACAGGGGGCTGACTACACCTTC. It specifies CASSFRQGADYTF. Supplemented by reference TRBV7-3 and TRBJ1-2, the full variable domain reads GAGVSQTPSNKVTEKGKYVELRCDPISGHTALYWYRQSLGQGPEFLIYFQGTGAADDSGLPNDRFFAVRPEGSVSTLKIQRTERGDSAVYLCASSFRQGADYTFGSGTRLTVV.

This clonotype was recorded a few times. The chain combines TRBV20-1 with TRBJ1-6, with TRBD1 matching over 8 bases. Germline V gene data show CDR1 as DFQATT and CDR2 as SNEGSKA (reference sequence). The CDR3 extends over 15 amino acids. V lost 6 bases, J lost 2 bases, and 6 bases stayed unmatched. The DNA for the CDR3 is TGCAGTGCCGGGACAGGCTTAACCTATAATTCACCCCTCCACTTT. Amino acid sequence: CSAGTGLTYNSPLHF.

This clonotype was counted ten times or more. The V and J genes are TRBV28 and TRBJ2-1; D is undetermined. This CDR3 has 15 residues. Germline V CDR1 and CDR2: MDHEN, SYDVKM. V dropped 6 bases and J dropped 4 bases, with 16 bases sitting between them. CDR3 amino acids: CASSQVDSRYNEQFF. DNA for the CDR3: TGTGCCAGCAGCCAAGTCGATTCAAGATACAATGAGCAGTTCTTC.